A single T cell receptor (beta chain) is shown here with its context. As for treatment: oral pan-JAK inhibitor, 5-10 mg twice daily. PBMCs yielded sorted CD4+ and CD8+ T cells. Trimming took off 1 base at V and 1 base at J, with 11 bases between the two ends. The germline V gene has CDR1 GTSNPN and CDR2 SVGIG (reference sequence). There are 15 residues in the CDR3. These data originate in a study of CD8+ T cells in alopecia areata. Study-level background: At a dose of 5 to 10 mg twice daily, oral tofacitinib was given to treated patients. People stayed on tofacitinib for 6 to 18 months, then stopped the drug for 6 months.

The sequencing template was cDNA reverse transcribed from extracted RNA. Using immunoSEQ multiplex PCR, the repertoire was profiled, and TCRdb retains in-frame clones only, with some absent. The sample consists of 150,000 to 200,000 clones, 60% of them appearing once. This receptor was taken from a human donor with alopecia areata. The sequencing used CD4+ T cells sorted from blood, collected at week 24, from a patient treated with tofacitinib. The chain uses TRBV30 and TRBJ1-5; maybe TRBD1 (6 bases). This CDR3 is CAWSEGGGSNQPQHF. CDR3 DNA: TGTGCCTGGAGTGAGGGGGGAGGGAGCAATCAGCCCCAGCATTTT.